The T cell receptor beta chain under discussion was sequenced for a study of blood T cell repertoires in COVID-19. About the study: Sites in the United States, Italy and Spain provided acute and convalescent COVID-19 samples.

Recovery among Cohort 3 donors was established by two negative PCRs, clearance, or symptom resolution. Looked up from germline, CDR1 is SGHVS and CDR2 is FQNEAQ. The CDR3 has 15 residues. The V segment lost 2 bases and the J segment 3 bases; nucleotides outside the gene matches: 4. Libraries were prepared by immunoSEQ multiplex PCR; TCRdb keeps only in-frame clonotypes and omits some of them. The sample gives about 300,000 clones, around 86% of which show up once; 3.5% to 4.5% is in the top ten. The TCR comes from a man aged 30-40 years who had recovered from COVID-19. Sequencing input: PBMCs or T cells enriched from blood (not recorded which). V gene TRBV7-8 combines with J gene TRBJ2-1; 7 nucleotides line up with TRBD2. In nucleotides, the CDR3 is TGTGCCAGCAGCTTAATGGGCGGGAGCTACAATGAGCAGTTCTTC. This encodes CASSLMGGSYNEQFF.